Below are 28 T cell receptor beta chains sequenced from a single sample in a study of shared clonotypes between healthy human individuals (dated by TCRdb to the early 2020s). Library creation used the immunoSEQ multiplex PCR assay. TCRdb took this table from immuneACCESS and kept in-frame rearrangements with V and J called. Such tables lack part of the clones; where checked against another copy, unresolved V genes explain under half of the gap, and the rest is unexplained. This sample gives approximately 2,000,000 clones in total; 85% to 95% of them show up just once. The ten top clones hold 0.37% of the sample. Material: naive CD4+ T cells from PBMCs. This specimen's cell subset or site label, interpreted: CD45RA+ positively selected. These receptors were taken from a man younger than 35 in good health. Some clones in this sample may be carry-over from other donors' samples.

The V and J genes are TRBV15 and TRBJ2-3; TRBD1 or TRBD2 may be the D gene (5 bases each). CDR3 length: 15 amino acids. The V end lost 1 base, the J end lost 6 bases, and 14 bases lay between the germline ends. Per germline, CDR1 LNHNV and CDR2 YYDKDF (reference sequence). This CDR3 reads CATSRGGAQRDTQYF. The CDR3 DNA reads as TGTGCCACCAGCAGAGGAGGGGCCCAGCGGGATACGCAGTATTTT.

This sequence joins TRBV11-1 and TRBJ2-5, with TRBD1 as a possible D gene (6 bases). Germline V gene data show CDR1 as SGHAT and CDR2 as FQDESV (reference sequence). The CDR3 runs to 12 residues. With 7 bases removed from V and 3 bases from J, the gap between germline ends came to 9 bases. Here the CDR3 DNA reads TGTGCCAGCACACAGGGAGAAGAGACCCAGTACTTC. Protein: CASTQGEETQYF.

The chain couples TRBV9 to TRBJ1-6; a weak D match, TRBD1 (6 bases). CDR1 is SGDLS, CDR2 YYNGEE, per germline. Trimming removed 0 bases from V and 9 bases from J, with 10 bases in between. The CDR3 runs 14 residues. The CDR3 reads CASSVDRVGSPLHF. The CDR3 DNA follows: TGTGCCAGCAGCGTAGACAGGGTAGGTTCACCCCTCCACTTT. The full variable domain, completed using reference TRBV9 and TRBJ1-6, is DSGVTQTPKHLITATGQRVTLRCSPRSGDLSVYWYQQSLDQGLQFLIQYYNGEERAKGNILERFSAQQFPDLHSELNLSSLELGDSALYFCASSVDRVGSPLHFGNGTRLTVT.

The table lists this clone with a count of one. The J gene is TRBJ2-3, the V gene TRBV7-5; the D segment call TRBD1 is taken from the table without a DNA check. TRBV7-5 is deemed a pseudogene. CDR3 size: 22 residues. In DNA, the CDR3 is TGTGTCAGAAGCCCCCGGTGTCCCAAGGGACAGGGGGCAAAATGGGATAGGGATACGCAGTATTTT. This encodes CVRSPRCPKGQGAKWDRDTQYF.

This clone showed up just once. This chain links TRBV7-9 with TRBJ1-5; TRBD1 is a possible D gene (6 bases). V gave up 4 bases and J gave up 2 bases, with 15 bases separating them. Germline CDR1 SEHNR, CDR2 FQNEAQ (reference sequence). The CDR3 totals 16 residues. The DNA for the CDR3 is TGTGCCAGCAGCTCCCGGACAGCTAGCGGCAATCAGCCCCAGCATTTT. Translated, it gives CASSSRTASGNQPQHF.

The chain recombines TRBV6-1 with TRBJ1-3, with D hard to call. Trimming cost V 5 bases and J 7 bases, with 12 bases left between them. This CDR3 is built from 13 residues. In germline, CDR1 is MNHNS, CDR2 SASEGT. The DNA of the CDR3 is TGTGCCAGCAGTAACCTGGGCCGGAACACCATATATTTT. Translated: CASSNLGRNTIYF.

The V call is TRBV10-3, the J call TRBJ1-1, with 7 bases aligning to TRBD1. The V segment lost 3 bases and the J segment 1 base; nucleotides outside the gene matches: 2. CDR1 ENHRY and CDR2 SYGVKD come from the germline V gene. There are 14 residues in the CDR3. CDR3 coding DNA: TGTGCCATCAGTGAAGGGACAGCGAACACTGAAGCTTTCTTT. Its translation is CAISEGTANTEAFF.

The chain carries TRBV9 and TRBJ1-6; TRBD1 is a possible D gene (6 bases). V was shortened by 0 bases and J by 14 bases, with 18 bases between the two germline ends. Germline-derived CDR1 and CDR2 are SGDLS and YYNGEE. This CDR3 has 15 amino acids. The CDR3 is CASSVVGAGQGTLHF. As DNA, the CDR3 is TGTGCCAGCAGCGTAGTCGGTGCGGGACAAGGGACCCTCCACTTT.

In regard to this clone: The identical CDR3 is also encoded by other nucleotide sequences in the sample. The genes are TRBV15 and TRBJ2-5; no firm D call. This CDR3 has 14 amino acids. Trimming cost V 0 bases and J 1 base, with 6 bases left between them. The germline CDR1 and CDR2 sequences are LNHNV and YYDKDF (reference sequence). The CDR3 DNA follows: TGTGCCACCAGCAGAGACAGGACCCAAGAGACCCAGTACTTC. This gives the protein CATSRDRTQETQYF.

The J gene is TRBJ2-2, the V gene TRBV27; 12 nucleotides agree with TRBD2. The CDR3 has 15 amino acids. Losses at the gene ends were 5 bases for V and 5 bases for J; bases not matched to a gene: 3. CDR1 and CDR2 from the germline V gene are MNHEY and SMNVEV (reference sequence). Here the CDR3 reads CASSILAGGTGELFF. The CDR3 DNA is TGTGCCAGCAGTATTCTAGCGGGAGGGACCGGGGAGCTGTTTTTT.

The chain links TRBV5-5 to TRBJ1-1; no reliable D call. This CDR3 is 13 amino acids long. CDR1 SGHKS and CDR2 YYEKEE come from the germline V gene (reference sequence). V was trimmed by 2 bases and J by 2 bases, leaving 7 bases between them. CDR3 in DNA: TGTGCCAGCAGCTTTACAGAAAACACTGAAGCTTTCTTT. This codes for CASSFTENTEAFF.

The chain employs TRBV5-6 and TRBJ1-2; a possible D gene is TRBD1 (6 bases). The CDR3 has 13 residues. Germline CDR1 and CDR2: SGHDT and YYEEEE. Trimming pared 1 base from V and 9 bases from J, leaving 13 bases between. DNA for the CDR3: TGTGCCAGCAGCTTGACGGGGGACATCCGCTACACCTTC. Its protein is CASSLTGDIRYTF. Full variable domain (outside the CDR3, taken from reference TRBV5-6 and TRBJ1-2): DAGVTQSPTHLIKTRGQQVTLRCSPKSGHDTVSWYQQALGQGPQFIFQYYEEEERQRGNFPDRFSGHQFPNYSSELNVNALLLGDSALYLCASSLTGDIRYTFGSGTRLTVV.

This clone was observed once. V and J are TRBV7-2 and TRBJ2-3, with D tentatively TRBD1 (6 bases). V shed 8 bases and J shed 3 bases, with 12 bases lying between them. Germline CDR1 reads SGHTA; CDR2 reads FQGNSA. The CDR3 totals 13 residues. CDR3 region: CASQGSGTDTQYF. In DNA, the CDR3 is TGTGCCAGCCAGGGGAGTGGAACAGATACGCAGTATTTT.

This sequence joins TRBV4-2 and TRBJ2-7; no reliable D call. Germline V gives CDR1 LGHNA, CDR2 YNFKEQ. The germline V and J ends were trimmed by 4 bases and 2 bases, with 18 bases remaining between them. The CDR3 loop spans 16 amino acids. This CDR3 is CASSRVGQQPAYEQYF. The CDR3 coding sequence is TGTGCCAGCAGCCGGGTCGGTCAGCAGCCAGCCTACGAGCAGTACTTC.

CDR3 amino acids: CASIVKREPCYEQYF. The CDR3 DNA follows: TGTGCCAGCATCGTCAAGAGAGAGCCCTGTTACGAGCAGTACTTC. The chain carries TRBV11-2 and TRBJ2-7; D ambiguous. From germline, CDR1 is SGHAT and CDR2 FQNNGV. This CDR3 is 15 amino acids long. Trimming left V 7 bases short and J 4 bases short, with 20 bases between.

The chain carries TRBV5-6 and TRBJ2-1, with D uncertain. CDR1 and CDR2 from the germline V gene are SGHDT and YYEEEE. This CDR3 spans 17 amino acids. Trimming shortened V by 4 bases and J by 0 bases, and 17 bases separated the two germline ends. Here the CDR3 reads CASSAFSGDPSYNEQFF. Here the CDR3 DNA reads TGTGCCAGCAGCGCATTCTCCGGAGACCCCTCCTACAATGAGCAGTTCTTC.

The chain uses TRBV7-2 and TRBJ2-7; 8 bases match TRBD1. Germline V gives CDR1 SGHTA, CDR2 FQGNSA. The ends lost 7 bases at V and 5 bases at J; junction bases unmatched: 7. This CDR3 region has 13 residues. In DNA, the CDR3 is TGTGCCAGCACGACAGGGGTCCGGAACGAGCAGTACTTC. As protein: CASTTGVRNEQYF.

The chain recombines TRBV6-1 with TRBJ2-7, with no clear D. This CDR3 spans 13 amino acids. Trimming removed 6 bases at V and 3 bases at J, with 12 bases between. Looked up from germline, CDR1 is MNHNS and CDR2 is SASEGT. The CDR3 bases are TGTGCCAGCAGCTTGTCAGGCGTCTACGAGCAGTACTTC. Its protein product is CASSLSGVYEQYF.

The V gene is TRBV27, the J gene TRBJ1-2; D is possibly TRBD1 (6 bases). V was clipped by 3 bases and J by 1 base, with 15 bases between them. CDR3 length: 16 amino acids. Germline CDR1 reads MNHEY; CDR2 reads SMNVEV (reference sequence). The chain's CDR3 is CASSFPGEDHNYGYTF. CDR3 DNA sequence: TGTGCCAGCAGTTTTCCAGGGGAAGACCATAACTATGGCTACACCTTC.

J is TRBJ2-7 and V is TRBV27; D unclear. CDR1 is MNHEY, CDR2 SMNVEV, per germline (reference sequence). This CDR3 has 13 amino acids. The ends were cut back, 8 bases at V and 2 bases at J, with 13 bases in the middle. For the CDR3, the DNA is TGTGCCAGCCGTATAATAGGAACCTACGAGCAGTACTTC. Translation gives CASRIIGTYEQYF.

This clone was counted once. The CDR3 bases are TGTGCCAGCAGCACCGCGGGGGGGGCGGTCAACGAGCAGTACTTC. Its protein product is CASSTAGGAVNEQYF. The chain recombines TRBV7-2 with TRBJ2-7; 9 nucleotides match TRBD2. The germline V gene has CDR1 SGHTA and CDR2 FQGNSA. There are 15 residues in the CDR3. Trimming cost V 5 bases and J 5 bases; bases outside gene matches: 10.

Concerning this clone: The same CDR3 is also encoded by other DNA sequences in this sample. The chain is built from TRBV27 and TRBJ1-1; D not resolved. CDR1 is MNHEY, CDR2 SMNVEV, per germline (reference sequence). CDR3 length equals 13 residues. Trimming stripped 3 bases from V and 3 bases from J, with 8 bases between. In nucleotides, the CDR3 is TGTGCCAGCAGTTTGAGGGCCGACACTGAAGCTTTCTTT. Protein product: CASSLRADTEAFF.

CDR3 sequence (DNA): TGTGCCAGCAGCTTAGTCGGGACAGGTCCTTTTCTGCCCCAGCATTTT. Translation gives CASSLVGTGPFLPQHF. The chain uses TRBV7-2 and TRBJ1-5; 8 bases agree with TRBD1. Trimming removed 1 base from V and 9 bases from J; junction bases left unmatched: 11. Per the germline V gene, CDR1 is SGHTA and CDR2 is FQGNSA. There are 16 residues in the CDR3.

This clone showed up just a few times. This chain connects TRBV9 to TRBJ2-1; D perhaps matches TRBD2 (5 bases). Trimming took 4 bases from V and 9 from J, leaving 17 bases between them. The length of the CDR3 is 14 residues. Germline assignment: CDR1 SGDLS and CDR2 YYNGEE. Written as DNA, the CDR3 is TGTGCCAGCAGCTTCAGCGGAGCGGAAGGTGAGCAGTTCTTC. Translating gives CASSFSGAEGEQFF.

In this sample, this clone turned up a few times. The V call is TRBV9, the J call TRBJ2-7; D unresolved. V was cut by 0 bases and J by 9 bases, with 13 bases left in between. Germline CDR1 and CDR2: SGDLS and YYNGEE. This CDR3 comprises 13 residues. CDR3 loop: CASSVAPTDVQYF. CDR3 coding DNA: TGTGCCAGCAGCGTAGCGCCAACGGACGTGCAGTACTTC.

Of note for this clone: This same CDR3 is encoded by further DNA sequences in the sample. The gene calls are TRBV7-2 and TRBJ2-1; TRBD2 matches at 10 bases. Trimming removed 1 base from V and 7 bases from J; junction bases left unmatched: 1. The CDR3 extends over 14 amino acids. Germline V gives CDR1 SGHTA, CDR2 FQGNSA. The CDR3: CASSLGTSGNEQFF. As DNA, the CDR3 is TGTGCCAGCAGCTTAGGGACTAGCGGAAATGAGCAGTTCTTC.

The chain employs TRBV4-1 and TRBJ2-5; TRBD1 is a possible D gene (7 bases). CDR1 is MGHRA, CDR2 YSYEKL, per germline. The CDR3 consists of 17 residues. The V end was cut by 2 bases, the J end by 5 bases, with 21 bases between. CDR3 bases: TGCGCCAGCAGCCAAAAGGTAGCAGGGGGGATTGGGGAGACCCAGTACTTC. Its translation is CASSQKVAGGIGETQYF.

V gene TRBV28 combines with J gene TRBJ1-4, with D perhaps TRBD1 (6 bases). The CDR3 is 15 amino acids. The V gene's germline CDR1 is MDHEN and CDR2 SYDVKM. V lost 8 bases to trimming and J lost 8 bases, with 21 bases between them. CDR3 loop: CASGPYTGLREKLFF. In nucleotides, the CDR3 is TGTGCCAGCGGACCTTATACAGGGTTGAGGGAAAAACTGTTTTTT. The full variable domain, completed using reference TRBV28 and TRBJ1-4, is DVKVTQSSRYLVKRTGEKVFLECVQDMDHENMFWYRQDPGLGLRLIYFSYDVKMKEKGDIPEGYSVSREKKERFSLILESASTNQTSMYLCASGPYTGLREKLFFGSGTQLSVL.